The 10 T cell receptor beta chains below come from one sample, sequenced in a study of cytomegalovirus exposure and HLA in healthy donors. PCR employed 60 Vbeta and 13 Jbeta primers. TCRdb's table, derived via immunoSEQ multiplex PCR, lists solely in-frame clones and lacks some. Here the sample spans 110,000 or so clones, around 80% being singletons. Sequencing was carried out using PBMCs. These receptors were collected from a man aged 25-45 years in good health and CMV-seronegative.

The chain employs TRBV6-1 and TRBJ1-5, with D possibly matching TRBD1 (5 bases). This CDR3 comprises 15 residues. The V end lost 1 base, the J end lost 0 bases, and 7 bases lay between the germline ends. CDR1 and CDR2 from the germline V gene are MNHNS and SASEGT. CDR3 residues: CASSEGGYSNQPQHF. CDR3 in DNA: TGTGCCAGCAGTGAAGGGGGCTATAGCAATCAGCCCCAGCATTTT.

CDR3 sequence: CASSAGQGARPLHF. As DNA, the CDR3 is TGTGCCAGCAGCGCGGGACAGGGGGCAAGACCCCTCCACTTT. The chain employs TRBV2 and TRBJ1-6; 12 nucleotides agree with TRBD1. V was pared by 6 bases and J by 12 bases, with 6 bases of the junction left unmatched. CDR1 SNHLY and CDR2 FYNNEI come from the germline V gene. CDR3 length: 14 amino acids.

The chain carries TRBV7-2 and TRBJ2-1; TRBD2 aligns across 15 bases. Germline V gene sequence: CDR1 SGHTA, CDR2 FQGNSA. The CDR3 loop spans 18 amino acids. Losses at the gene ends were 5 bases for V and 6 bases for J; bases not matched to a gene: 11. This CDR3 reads CASSIGLAGGPWGNEQFF. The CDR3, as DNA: TGTGCCAGCAGCATCGGACTAGCGGGGGGGCCGTGGGGCAATGAGCAGTTCTTC.

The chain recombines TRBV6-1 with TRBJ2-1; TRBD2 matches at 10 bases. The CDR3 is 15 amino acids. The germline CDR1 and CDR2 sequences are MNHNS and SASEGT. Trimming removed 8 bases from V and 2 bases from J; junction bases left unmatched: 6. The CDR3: CASEKREGPYNEQFF. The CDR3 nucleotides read TGTGCCAGCGAGAAGCGGGAGGGCCCCTACAATGAGCAGTTCTTC.

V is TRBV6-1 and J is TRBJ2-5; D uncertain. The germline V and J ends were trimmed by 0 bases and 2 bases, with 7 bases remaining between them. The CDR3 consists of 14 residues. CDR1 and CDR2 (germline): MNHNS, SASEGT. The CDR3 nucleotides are TGTGCCAGCAGTGAAGCCTCTAAACAAGAGACCCAGTACTTC. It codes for CASSEASKQETQYF.

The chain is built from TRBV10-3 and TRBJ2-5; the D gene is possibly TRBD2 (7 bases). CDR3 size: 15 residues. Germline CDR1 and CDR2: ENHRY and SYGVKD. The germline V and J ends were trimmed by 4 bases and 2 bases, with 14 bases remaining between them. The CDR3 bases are TGTGCCATCAGTGTCCAGCGGGGACAACAAGAGACCCAGTACTTC. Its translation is CAISVQRGQQETQYF.

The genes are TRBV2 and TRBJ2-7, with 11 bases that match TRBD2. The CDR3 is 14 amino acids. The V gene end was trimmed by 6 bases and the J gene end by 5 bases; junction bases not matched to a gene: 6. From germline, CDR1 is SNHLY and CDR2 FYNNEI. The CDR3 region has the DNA TGTGCCAGCAGGCTAGCGGGAGGATCCCACGAGCAGTACTTC. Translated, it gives CASRLAGGSHEQYF. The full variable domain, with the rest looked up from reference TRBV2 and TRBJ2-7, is EPEVTQTPSHQVTQMGQEVILRCVPISNHLYFYWYRQILGQKVEFLVSFYNNEISEKSEIFDDQFSVERPDGSNFTLKIRSTKLEDSAMYFCASRLAGGSHEQYFGPGTRLTVT.

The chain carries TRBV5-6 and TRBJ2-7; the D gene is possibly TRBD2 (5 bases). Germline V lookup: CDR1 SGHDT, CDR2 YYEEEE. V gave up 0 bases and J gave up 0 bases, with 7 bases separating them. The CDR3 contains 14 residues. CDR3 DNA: TGTGCCAGCAGCTTGGTGGGGAGCTCCTACGAGCAGTACTTC. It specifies CASSLVGSSYEQYF.

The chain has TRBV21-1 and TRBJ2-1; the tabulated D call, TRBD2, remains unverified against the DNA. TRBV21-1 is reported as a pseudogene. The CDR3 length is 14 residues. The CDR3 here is CASSKRLAGNEQFF. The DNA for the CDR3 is TGTGCCAGCAGCAAACGACTAGCGGGGAATGAGCAGTTCTTC.

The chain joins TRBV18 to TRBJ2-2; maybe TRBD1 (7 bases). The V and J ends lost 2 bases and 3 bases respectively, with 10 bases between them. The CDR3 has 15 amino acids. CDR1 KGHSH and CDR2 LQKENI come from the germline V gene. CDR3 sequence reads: CASSPTGEDTGELFF. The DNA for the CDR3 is TGTGCCAGCTCACCAACAGGGGAGGACACCGGGGAGCTGTTTTTT.